The clone carrying this TCR beta chain was detected only once. This specimen comes from a study of control samples from healthy donors and cancer patients. CDR1 is SGHDT and CDR2 is YYEEEE in the germline V gene. CDR3 length equals 15 residues. V trimming: 2 bases; J trimming: 1 base; junction bases outside the gene matches: 3. Here immunoSEQ multiplex PCR was the method, and the copy in TCRdb shows in-frame clones only, minus some. The sample contains 350,000 to 450,000 clones, 80% to 95% of which appear only once. Sequencing was performed on PBMCs. The clonotype comes from a man aged 35-49 years with head and neck cancer. The rearrangement uses TRBV5-6 and TRBJ2-7; TRBD1 matches at 10 bases. CDR3: CASSFGTGVSYEQYF. The CDR3 nucleotides read TGTGCCAGCAGCTTCGGGACAGGGGTATCCTACGAGCAGTACTTC. The whole variable domain, filled in from reference TRBV5-6 and TRBJ2-7, reads DAGVTQSPTHLIKTRGQQVTLRCSPKSGHDTVSWYQQALGQGPQFIFQYYEEEERQRGNFPDRFSGHQFPNYSSELNVNALLLGDSALYLCASSFGTGVSYEQYFGPGTRLTVT.